The 27 T cell receptor beta chains below were found in one sample sequenced in a study of blood T cell repertoires in COVID-19. Generated by immunoSEQ multiplex PCR, the TCRdb table keeps only in-frame clones and is missing some. Of 20,000 to 25,000 clones in the sample, nearly 75% were seen once. Material: peripheral blood. The receptors were gathered from a human donor in a cohort sampled during active or convalescent COVID-19.

This chain connects TRBV12-2 to TRBJ1-2; the D segment call TRBD1 is taken from the table without a DNA check. TRBV12-2 is given as a pseudogene. The CDR3 has 17 amino acids. This CDR3 reads CASRLSRTGEDVYGYTF. In DNA, the CDR3 is TGTGCAAGTCGCTTATCCCGGACAGGGGAAGATGTTTATGGCTACACCTTC.

The V and J genes are TRBV6-6 and TRBJ2-7, with D perhaps TRBD2 (5 bases). V was pared by 6 bases and J by 6 bases, with 12 bases between. The CDR3 totals 12 residues. Germline CDR1 MNHNY, CDR2 SVGAGI (reference sequence). For the CDR3, the DNA is TGTGCCAGCAGCCCTGGTCGGGGCGAGCAGTACGTC. Its protein product is CASSPGRGEQYV.

The chain joins TRBV5-1 to TRBJ2-7; TRBD1 agrees at 8 bases. This CDR3 comprises 15 residues. Germline CDR1 and CDR2: SGHRS and YFSETQ. Germline trimming cut 4 bases from V and 5 bases from J; bases unmatched to any gene: 11. The CDR3 DNA reads as TGCGCCAGCAGCAAATCCAGGGGGCGGACCGACGAGCAGTACTTC. Translation: CASSKSRGRTDEQYF. The whole variable domain, filled in from reference TRBV5-1 and TRBJ2-7, reads KAGVTQTPRYLIKTRGQQVTLSCSPISGHRSVSWYQQTPGQGLQFLFEYFSETQRNKGNFPGRFSGRQFSNSRSEMNVSTLELGDSALYLCASSKSRGRTDEQYFGPGTRLTVT.

This clone is medium-sized within its sample. This sequence joins TRBV28 and TRBJ2-1, with 11 nucleotides matching TRBD1. The CDR3 contains 16 residues. V was pared by 4 bases and J by 5 bases, with 7 bases of the junction left unmatched. In germline, CDR1 is MDHEN, CDR2 SYDVKM. CDR3 amino acids: CASSSPGQGEHNEQFF. The CDR3 nucleotides read TGTGCCAGCAGTTCACCGGGACAGGGGGAACACAATGAGCAGTTCTTC. Together with reference TRBV28 and TRBJ2-1, the CDR3 gives the full variable domain: DVKVTQSSRYLVKRTGEKVFLECVQDMDHENMFWYRQDPGLGLRLIYFSYDVKMKEKGDIPEGYSVSREKKERFSLILESASTNQTSMYLCASSSPGQGEHNEQFFGPGTRLTVL.

J is TRBJ2-5 and V is TRBV30; no reliable D call. Trimming cost V 3 bases and J 0 bases, with 8 bases left between them. This CDR3 region has 13 residues. Germline V gene lookup returns CDR1 GTSNPN and CDR2 SVGIG (reference sequence). In nucleotides, the CDR3 is TGTGCCTGGAGCCTCCGGTACCAAGAGACCCAGTACTTC. Translation: CAWSLRYQETQYF.

This chain links TRBV6-1 with TRBJ1-2; D might be TRBD1 (5 bases). CDR3 length: 16 amino acids. V lost 3 bases to trimming and J lost 4 bases, with 18 bases between them. Looked up from germline, CDR1 is MNHNS and CDR2 is SASEGT. The CDR3 sequence: CASSEAWGSRVYGYTF. For the CDR3, the DNA is TGTGCCAGCAGTGAGGCATGGGGTAGCAGGGTCTATGGCTACACCTTC.

This chain links TRBV19 with TRBJ1-5, with 9 bases fitting TRBD1. Germline loops: CDR1 LNHDA, CDR2 SQIVND (reference sequence). This CDR3 comprises 16 residues. J gave up 3 bases and V 7 bases, and 10 bases lay outside the gene matches. The DNA for the CDR3 is TGTGCCAGTACCCCACACCGGGACAGGGACAATCAGCCCCAGCATTTT. It encodes CASTPHRDRDNQPQHF.

DNA of the CDR3: TGTGCCAGCAGTTTAGGGGGGACACGGGAGGGGCCCCAGCATTTT. Translation gives CASSLGGTREGPQHF. The V and J genes are TRBV28 and TRBJ1-5, with D perhaps TRBD1 (6 bases). V lost 2 bases and J 9 bases, leaving 17 bases between the germline ends. The germline CDR1 and CDR2 sequences are MDHEN and SYDVKM. The CDR3 spans 15 residues.

The chain uses TRBV6-6 and TRBJ2-5, with a weak D call TRBD1 (6 bases). Germline loops: CDR1 MNHNY, CDR2 SVGAGI (reference sequence). The CDR3 has 14 amino acids. Between the trimmed V and J ends, which lost 6 bases and 1 base, there was a span of 12 bases. The CDR3 DNA reads as TGTGCCAGCAGCTTACAGGGTCCCCAAGAGACCCAGTACTTC. Translation: CASSLQGPQETQYF.

On this clone: A single base separates this from a much larger clone, so it may be a read error. The sample has other DNA sequences that encode this CDR3 too. The V call is TRBV5-1, the J call TRBJ2-7, with 11 bases aligning to TRBD1. With V trimmed by 4 bases and J by 3 bases, 3 bases remained unmatched. The CDR3 contains 14 residues. Germline-derived CDR1 and CDR2 are SGHRS and YFSETQ. In nucleotides, the CDR3 is TGCGCCAGCAGCCCTGGGACAGGGGGCTACGAGCAGTACTTC. Protein: CASSPGTGGYEQYF.

The chain couples TRBV9 to TRBJ2-7, with 7 positions matching TRBD2. CDR1 SGDLS and CDR2 YYNGEE come from the germline V gene. CDR3 length: 14 residues. The V gene end was trimmed by 4 bases and the J gene end by 6 bases; junction bases not matched to a gene: 10. The CDR3 protein is CASSPRLATGEQYF. CDR3 DNA sequence: TGTGCCAGCAGCCCCCGACTAGCTACGGGCGAGCAGTACTTC.

The gene calls are TRBV6-1 and TRBJ1-2; 8 bases line up with TRBD1. Looked up from germline, CDR1 is MNHNS and CDR2 is SASEGT. The CDR3 runs to 13 residues. Germline trimming cut 6 bases from V and 4 bases from J; bases unmatched to any gene: 4. CDR3: CASRVTGGYGYTF. CDR3 sequence (DNA): TGTGCCAGCAGGGTTACAGGGGGCTATGGCTACACCTTC.

The V and J genes are TRBV6-1 and TRBJ1-5; 9 nucleotides match TRBD1. Germline V CDR1 and CDR2: MNHNS, SASEGT. The CDR3 has 18 amino acids. The V segment lost 2 bases and the J segment 0 bases; nucleotides outside the gene matches: 8. The CDR3 sequence: CASSEKRTGVGSNQPQHF. For the CDR3, the DNA is TGTGCCAGCAGTGAAAAAAGGACAGGGGTGGGTAGCAATCAGCCCCAGCATTTT.

This clone has just one count. This chain's CDR3 is CASSPLQGTFEKLFF. CDR3 DNA sequence: TGTGCCAGCTCACCACTACAGGGTACATTCGAAAAACTGTTTTTT. The rearrangement links TRBV18 to TRBJ1-4; possible D gene TRBD1, 6 bases. CDR3 length equals 15 residues. The germline V gene encodes CDR1 KGHSH and CDR2 LQKENI. V was pared by 1 base and J by 8 bases, with 14 bases between.

There are a few counts of this clone. This chain connects TRBV2 to TRBJ2-7; D uncertain. Deletions cut 8 bases from V and 2 bases from J, with 7 bases between. The CDR3 spans 11 residues. CDR1 SNHLY and CDR2 FYNNEI come from the germline V gene. CDR3 sequence reads: CASRATYEQYV. For the CDR3, the DNA is TGTGCCAGCCGCGCTACCTACGAGCAGTACGTC.

The chain uses TRBV27 and TRBJ1-2; D unclear. Deletions cut 0 bases from V and 5 bases from J, with 7 bases between. The CDR3 is 13 residues long. CDR1 is MNHEY and CDR2 is SMNVEV in the germline V gene (reference sequence). The DNA of the CDR3 is TGTGCCAGCAGTTTATCAGCCTCGTATGGCTACACCTTC. This translates into CASSLSASYGYTF.

The chain links TRBV6-1 to TRBJ1-6; 7 bases line up with TRBD1. V gave up 2 bases and J gave up 4 bases; unmatched junction bases: 5. The CDR3 runs to 16 residues. Germline loops: CDR1 MNHNS, CDR2 SASEGT. The chain's CDR3 is CASSEQGGQYNSPLHF. In DNA form, the CDR3 reads TGTGCCAGCAGTGAACAGGGGGGACAGTATAATTCACCCCTCCACTTT.

This sequence joins TRBV7-9 and TRBJ2-7, with D possibly being TRBD2 (5 bases). V lost 3 bases and J lost 2, with 14 bases in between. CDR1 and CDR2 (germline): SEHNR, FQNEAQ (reference sequence). This CDR3 has 15 amino acids. The CDR3 DNA follows: TGTGCCAGCAGCTTGGTAGGTTACGGGGCCTACGAGCAGTACTTC. Protein product: CASSLVGYGAYEQYF.

This chain links TRBV5-1 with TRBJ2-6; 10 bases map to TRBD2. V gave up 4 bases and J gave up 0 bases; unmatched junction bases: 13. CDR3 size: 20 residues. Germline lookup yields CDR1 SGHRS and CDR2 YFSETQ. The CDR3 DNA reads as TGCGCCAGCAGCGTCGGGAGAATAGCGGGGGGCTACTCTGGGGCCAACGTCCTGACTTTC. Residues: CASSVGRIAGGYSGANVLTF.

This rearrangement joins TRBV6-6 to TRBJ1-2; tentative D call: TRBD1 (5 bases). The CDR3 has 14 amino acids. Trimming removed 3 bases from V and 7 bases from J, with 15 bases in between. CDR1 and CDR2 from the germline V gene are MNHNY and SVGAGI (reference sequence). CDR3 residues: CASSYRRGFSGYTF. CDR3 nucleotides: TGTGCCAGCAGTTATCGGCGGGGGTTTTCTGGCTACACCTTC.

This rearrangement joins TRBV19 to TRBJ2-5, with 10 positions matching TRBD2. V gave up 10 bases and J gave up 0 bases; unmatched junction bases: 17. CDR1 is LNHDA and CDR2 is SQIVND in the germline V gene (reference sequence). This CDR3 is built from 18 residues. The DNA of the CDR3 is TGTGCCACCTCAGGGTACAGCGGGAGGGCCTGGTACCAAGAGACCCAGTACTTC. This codes for CATSGYSGRAWYQETQYF.

The chain links TRBV28 to TRBJ2-3; D is ambiguous. Germline values: CDR1 MDHEN, CDR2 SYDVKM. Trimming took 4 bases from V and 0 from J, leaving 8 bases between them. The CDR3 is 14 residues long. The CDR3 DNA reads TGTGCCAGCAGTTCCTCCGGGAGCACAGATACGCAGTATTTT. As protein: CASSSSGSTDTQYF.

CDR3 DNA: TGCGCCAGCAGATCCGGGACTAGCGGCAACAATGAGCAGTTCTTC. Translation gives CASRSGTSGNNEQFF. This chain joins TRBV10-1 and TRBJ2-1; TRBD2 agrees at 11 bases. The J segment lost 5 bases and the V segment lost 6 bases, leaving 6 bases of the junction unmatched. Germline assignment: CDR1 WNHNN and CDR2 SYGVQD (reference sequence). The CDR3 is 15 residues long.

V usage is TRBV7-9 and J usage is TRBJ1-5; 8 bases align to TRBD1. After removal of 5 bases from V and 6 bases from J, the junction contained 9 bases not matched to a gene. The CDR3 has 15 residues. Looked up from germline, CDR1 is SEHNR and CDR2 is FQNEAQ (reference sequence). CDR3 region: CASSKQGVSVQPQHF. CDR3 DNA sequence: TGTGCCAGCAGCAAACAGGGGGTGTCGGTTCAGCCCCAGCATTTT.

The rearrangement links TRBV7-3 to TRBJ2-3; the D gene is possibly TRBD1 (6 bases). The length of the CDR3 is 16 residues. Germline V gene sequence: CDR1 SGHTA, CDR2 FQGTGA. V gave up 2 bases and J gave up 3 bases, with 15 bases separating them. Written as DNA, the CDR3 is TGTGCCAGCAGCTTATATGGGGGCAGGGCAACAGATACGCAGTATTTT. This encodes CASSLYGGRATDTQYF.

This rearrangement joins TRBV5-5 to TRBJ1-5; the D is unclear. The germline gives CDR1 SGHKS, CDR2 YYEKEE (reference sequence). This CDR3 has 13 residues. V lost 1 base and J lost 5, with 7 bases in between. CDR3 bases: TGTGCCAGCAGCTTGTATCACTATCAGCCCCAGCATTTT. This gives the protein CASSLYHYQPQHF.

This clone showed up just a few times. This chain links TRBV5-5 with TRBJ1-6; 9 nucleotides align to TRBD1. The V gene end was trimmed by 3 bases and the J gene end by 10 bases; junction bases not matched to a gene: 2. Germline V gene data show CDR1 as SGHKS and CDR2 as YYEKEE (reference sequence). There are 13 residues in the CDR3. The CDR3 loop is CASSWTGDSPLHF. The CDR3 region has the DNA TGTGCCAGCAGCTGGACAGGGGACTCACCCCTCCACTTT.